One and the same sample provided the 12 T cell receptor beta chains below, sequenced in a study of cytomegalovirus exposure and HLA in healthy donors. This PCR relied on a set of 60 Vbeta primers and 13 Jbeta primers. Profiled with immunoSEQ multiplex PCR; TCRdb holds only in-frame clones, not every one. The sample contains around 60,000 clones, about 75% of which appear only once. Sequenced: PBMCs. Source of these receptors: a woman between 35 and 50 years old in good health and CMV-seropositive.

The CDR3 bases are TGTGCCAGCAGCCAGACAGGGACAGCCTACAATCAGCCCCAGCATTTT. It is translated as CASSQTGTAYNQPQHF. The V and J genes are TRBV4-2 and TRBJ1-5, with 7 bases fitting TRBD1. Germline lookup yields CDR1 LGHNA and CDR2 YNFKEQ. The CDR3 contains 16 residues. V shed 3 bases and J 3 bases; nucleotides not matched to a gene: 8.

The sample holds a few counts of this clone. The chain is built from TRBV6-5 and TRBJ1-5; TRBD1 might be the D (5 bases). The V gene lost 2 bases and the J gene lost 6 bases, with 11 bases spanning the gap. CDR1 MNHEY and CDR2 SVGAGI come from the germline V gene. The CDR3 has 14 amino acids. The CDR3 DNA sequence: TGTGCCAGCAGTTACGGGGCAGGAAGTCAGCCCCAGCATTTT. This translates into CASSYGAGSQPQHF.

This sequence joins TRBV5-1 and TRBJ1-1; 7 positions agree with TRBD1. CDR3 length equals 15 residues. J gave up 5 bases and V 3 bases, and 10 bases lay outside the gene matches. The germline V gene has CDR1 SGHRS and CDR2 YFSETQ. CDR3 in amino acids: CASSYGLQGRTEAFF. The CDR3 bases are TGCGCCAGCAGCTACGGATTACAGGGGCGGACTGAAGCTTTCTTT.

The CDR3 is CASSLLQGSTEAFF. The CDR3 DNA follows: TGTGCCAGCAGTTTACTGCAGGGGAGCACTGAAGCTTTCTTT. V is TRBV27 and J is TRBJ1-1; D might be TRBD1 (6 bases). This CDR3 is built from 14 residues. CDR1 is MNHEY, CDR2 SMNVEV, per germline (reference sequence). Trimming cost V 2 bases and J 4 bases, with 11 bases left between them.

This clone was recorded at least ten times. V gene TRBV5-1 combines with J gene TRBJ1-1; D gene unclear. CDR3 size: 13 residues. V shed 2 bases and J shed 1 base, with 6 bases lying between them. The germline CDR1 and CDR2 sequences are SGHRS and YFSETQ. CDR3 DNA sequence: TGCGCCAGCAGCTTAAGACAGAACACTGAAGCTTTCTTT. This encodes CASSLRQNTEAFF.

This clone was seen more than once but under ten times. The rearrangement joins TRBV7-6 to TRBJ1-2, with D tentatively TRBD1 (5 bases). The CDR3 spans 13 residues. CDR1 SGHVS and CDR2 FNYEAQ come from the germline V gene. V was pared by 2 bases and J by 6 bases, with 10 bases between. The CDR3 DNA reads as TGTGCCAGCAGCTTATGGGGGGGAGATGGCTACACCTTC. Encoded protein: CASSLWGGDGYTF.

The J gene is TRBJ2-7, the V gene TRBV27, with 10 bases identical to TRBD2. The V segment lost 5 bases and the J segment 6 bases; nucleotides outside the gene matches: 7. CDR3 length: 14 amino acids. The germline V gene has CDR1 MNHEY and CDR2 SMNVEV (reference sequence). In nucleotides, the CDR3 is TGTGCCAGCAGTCCTAGCGGGGGCCTCTTCGAGCAGTACTTC. It encodes CASSPSGGLFEQYF.

J is TRBJ1-4 and V is TRBV14; possibly TRBD1 for D (5 bases). Germline values: CDR1 SGHDN, CDR2 FVKESK. V gave up 4 bases and J gave up 5 bases, with 11 bases separating them. The CDR3 has 14 residues. CDR3: CASSPGGRNEKLFF. The CDR3 region has the DNA TGTGCCAGCAGCCCGGGGGGAAGGAATGAAAAACTGTTTTTT.

V is TRBV6-1 and J is TRBJ2-7; TRBD1 is a possible D gene (6 bases). Trimming cost V 4 bases and J 7 bases, with 14 bases left between them. CDR1 is MNHNS, CDR2 SASEGT, per germline. This CDR3 comprises 13 residues. CDR3 protein: CASSARTVSEQYF. DNA of the CDR3: TGTGCCAGCAGTGCGAGGACAGTCTCTGAGCAGTACTTC.

This clone was seen only once. V usage is TRBV15 and J usage is TRBJ2-1; 8 nucleotides line up with TRBD2. This CDR3 comprises 17 residues. Germline V gives CDR1 LNHNV, CDR2 YYDKDF (reference sequence). Trimming at V came to 3 bases and at J to 4 bases, leaving 11 bases not matched to a gene. The CDR3 is CATSRGDTGGPYNEQFF. The CDR3, as DNA: TGTGCCACCAGCAGGGGGGATACGGGGGGGCCGTACAATGAGCAGTTCTTC.

The chain uses TRBV5-4 and TRBJ2-7, with 9 bases lining up with TRBD1. This CDR3 has 13 residues. V lost 3 bases and J lost 6; bases outside the gene matches: 4. Germline assignment: CDR1 SGHNT and CDR2 YYREEE (reference sequence). The CDR3 DNA reads as TGTGCCAGCAGCTGGGACAGGGATTCCGAGCAGTACTTC. Protein: CASSWDRDSEQYF. Supplemented by reference TRBV5-4 and TRBJ2-7, the full variable domain reads ETGVTQSPTHLIKTRGQQVTLRCSSQSGHNTVSWYQQALGQGPQFIFQYYREEENGRGNFPPRFSGLQFPNYSSELNVNALELDDSALYLCASSWDRDSEQYFGPGTRLTVT.

The rearrangement uses TRBV23-1 and TRBJ1-4, with D perhaps TRBD1 (6 bases). TRBV23-1 is known as an ORF, though its function is uncertain. The CDR3 is 13 residues long. Trimming took off 6 bases at V and 6 bases at J, with 11 bases between the two ends. The CDR3 DNA reads TGCGCCAGCAGAAGCGGGGGGCATGAAAAACTGTTTTTT. It translates to CASRSGGHEKLFF.